These T cell receptor beta chains were read from a single sample in a study of blood T cells in healthy people across ages. TCRdb fed the 5' RACE reads into MiXCR, producing one record per CDR3 protein. The repertoire includes approximately 800,000 distinct CDR3 sequences, 58% of them detected once, and 20% to 25% sits in the top ten. Input material: blood. These receptors all come from a man aged 25-45 years in good health. Each CDR3 is given with its conserved first and last residue. Each record gives: D gene, clone size, J gene, V gene, CDR3 DNA, CDR3 protein. D genes are given only for firm matches. Expanded clones get a size class; other rows say once, few or many, or leave the size out.

- | - | TRBJ1-2 | TRBV29-1 | TGCAGCGTTGAAGGAGGGGGATCGGGCTACACCTTC | CSVEGGGSGYTF
TRBD2 | - | TRBJ2-1 | TRBV20-1 | TGCAGTGCTAGTAGCGGGGCAGCCTACAATGAGCAGTTCTTC | CSASSGAAYNEQFF
TRBD2 | few | TRBJ2-7 | TRBV4-3 | TGCGCCAGCAGCAAGATTAGGGCCCTAGCGGGTGAACACTACGAGCAGTACTTC | CASSKIRALAGEHYEQYF
- | - | TRBJ2-7 | TRBV3-1 | TGTGCCAGCAGCCGATCTGAGGACCGATCCTACGAGCAGTACTTC | CASSRSEDRSYEQYF
TRBD1 | few | TRBJ2-3 | TRBV29-1 | TGCAGCGTTTGGGACAGGGGGCGCACCACAGATACGCAGTATTTT | CSVWDRGRTTDTQYF
- | - | TRBJ2-4 | TRBV29-1 | TGCAGCGTTGCCAGAGGGGACAAAAACATTCAGTACTTC | CSVARGDKNIQYF
- | few | TRBJ2-3 | TRBV29-1 | TGCAGCGTTGGAGGTAGCCCACCCCCCACAGATACGCAGTATTTT | CSVGGSPPPTDTQYF
- | - | TRBJ1-1 | TRBV29-1 | TGCAGCGTCGCCCGGAGCGGGGAGTATTCTTTCTTT | CSVARSGEYSFF
TRBD2 | - | TRBJ2-2 | TRBV7-8 | TGTGCCAGCAGCCAAGGCCTAGCGGACTACACCGGGGAGCTGTTTTTT | CASSQGLADYTGELFF
- | few | TRBJ2-7 | TRBV7-9 | TGTGCCAGCAGCTTATTAGGGACATGGGACGAGCAGTACTTC | CASSLLGTWDEQYF
- | few | TRBJ1-2 | TRBV6-5 | TGTGCCAGCAGTTACCAGGCTATAAACTATGGCTACACCTTC | CASSYQAINYGYTF
TRBD1 | - | TRBJ1-5 | TRBV20-1 | TGCAGTGCGGACCAAGACAGGGGCGGGTTTCAGCCCCAGCATTTT | CSADQDRGGFQPQHF
- | - | TRBJ2-7 | TRBV4-1 | TGCGCCAGCAGCCAAGTTGCAGCCCCGTCCACCTACGAGCAGTACTTC | CASSQVAAPSTYEQYF
- | - | TRBJ2-2 | TRBV9 | TGTGCCAGCAGCGCACAGGGCGTAAACACCGGGGAGCTGTTTTTT | CASSAQGVNTGELFF
- | few | TRBJ2-1 | TRBV2 | TGTGCCAGCAGTGACCACCGAGGAGCACAGGGTGGCGAGCAGTTCTTC | CASSDHRGAQGGEQFF
- | few | TRBJ1-5 | TRBV5-5 | TGTGCCAGCAGCTTGAGTACACAGGGTCAGCCCCAGCATTTT | CASSLSTQGQPQHF
- | once | TRBJ2-5 | TRBV9 | TGTGCCGGCAGCTTTACTACCGGGACCCACCAAGAGACCCAGTACTTC | CAGSFTTGTHQETQYF
- | few | TRBJ1-2 | TRBV29-1 | TGCAGCGTTGAGACCGAAGCTAACTATGGCTACACCTTC | CSVETEANYGYTF
- | - | TRBJ1-1 | TRBV20-1 | TGCAGTGCTAGCGAATGGGGGAACACTGAAGCTTTCTTT | CSASEWGNTEAFF
- | few | TRBJ2-7 | TRBV20-1 | TGCAGTGCTAGAGAAGGGACTTGGGAGCAGTACTTC | CSAREGTWEQYF
- | - | TRBJ2-7 | TRBV20-1 | TGCAGTGCTCGAGCCGAGTGGGAGCAGTACTTC | CSARAEWEQYF
TRBD1 | few | TRBJ1-1 | TRBV25-1 | TGTGCCAGCAGTGAATTTGGGACAGGGTTAGGAACTGAAGCTTTCTTT | CASSEFGTGLGTEAFF
- | - | TRBJ2-1 | TRBV7-2 | TGTGCCAGCAGCCCCCGGGCAGTGCATGAGCAGTTCTTC | CASSPRAVHEQFF
- | - | TRBJ2-5 | TRBV20-1 | TGCAGTGCAACCACAGGGTCGGGGACCCAGTACTTC | CSATTGSGTQYF
- | few | TRBJ2-7 | TRBV29-1 | TGCAGCGTACGACAGGTTTACGGGTCCTACGAGCAGTACTTC | CSVRQVYGSYEQYF
- | - | TRBJ2-5 | TRBV15 | TGTGCCACCAGCAGAGATCCCGACAGACAAGAGACCCAGTACTTC | CATSRDPDRQETQYF
- | once | TRBJ2-5 | TRBV4-3 | TGCGCCAGCAGCCAAGGTTTTTTAGCCCAAGAGACCCAGTACTTC | CASSQGFLAQETQYF
- | - | TRBJ2-5 | TRBV6-5 | TGTGCCAGCAGTTACACAGTTTTGGGGTCAGCCAGTGAGCAGTACTTC | CASSYTVLGSASEQYF
TRBD2 | few | TRBJ2-5 | TRBV6-1 | TGTGCCAGCAGTGAAGCCAAGCCCGGGAGGGAGACCCAGTACTTC | CASSEAKPGRETQYF
TRBD1 | - | TRBJ2-1 | TRBV5-1 | TGCGCCAGCAGCTTGGGGCTGACAGGGGTCAATGAGCAGTTCTTC | CASSLGLTGVNEQFF
- | - | TRBJ1-1 | TRBV7-9 | TGTGCCAGCGCGAAGTGGGAGACAGGTAACACTGAAGCTTTCTTT | CASAKWETGNTEAFF
TRBD2 | - | TRBJ2-5 | TRBV7-2 | TGTGCCAGCAGCTTAGGGAGCGGGAGTGGATTGGAGACCCAGTACTTC | CASSLGSGSGLETQYF
TRBD2 | - | TRBJ2-3 | TRBV4-3 | TGCGCCAGCAGCCAAGGACCACTAGCGGGCACAGATACGCAGTATTTT | CASSQGPLAGTDTQYF
- | - | TRBJ2-1 | TRBV12-5 | TGTGCTAGTGAAATTTCCACTCTTGCCCGGGTTTACAATGAGCAGTTCTTC | CASEISTLARVYNEQFF
- | - | TRBJ1-1 | TRBV7-9 | TGTGCCAGCAGCAGGAAAAATGTCGGGCACAAGAAAAGCACTGAAGCTTTCTTT | CASSRKNVGHKKSTEAFF
- | few | TRBJ2-7 | TRBV7-2 | TGTGCCAGCAGCCCCACCTCCGGGGTAAGCTACGAGCAGTACTTC | CASSPTSGVSYEQYF
- | few | TRBJ2-1 | TRBV20-1 | TGCAGTGCTCAGCAAAATGAGCAGTTCTTC | CSAQQNEQFF
TRBD2 | - | TRBJ2-3 | TRBV20-1 | TGCAGTGCTAGAGAGGGTAGCGGGAGGACTAATACGCAGTATTTT | CSAREGSGRTNTQYF
- | - | TRBJ1-2 | TRBV5-6 | TGTGCCAGCAGCTTGTTCGGGGGTTCTTGGGGCTACACCTTC | CASSLFGGSWGYTF
- | few | TRBJ1-2 | TRBV10-3 | TGTGCCATCAGTGAGTCGAGTCGGTTAGGCTACACCTTC | CAISESSRLGYTF
- | - | TRBJ2-1 | TRBV5-1 | TGCGCCAGCAGCCCCACAAAGGGCTCGGCGAATGAGCAGTTCTTC | CASSPTKGSANEQFF
- | - | TRBJ1-5 | TRBV2 | TGTGCCAGCAGACCCGGGACCTTAGTCAATCAGCCCCAGCATTTT | CASRPGTLVNQPQHF
- | - | TRBJ2-3 | TRBV12-3/TRBV12-4 | TGTGCCAGCAGCTGGCCTGACTTTACGCAGTATTTT | CASSWPDFTQYF
- | - | TRBJ2-7 | TRBV25-1 | TGTGCCAGCAGTTTCCCCCAGGGGCCAAGCTACGAGCAGTACTTC | CASSFPQGPSYEQYF
- | few | TRBJ2-1 | TRBV29-1 | TGCAGCGTTGTCGGCTACAATGAGCAGTTCTTC | CSVVGYNEQFF
- | once | TRBJ2-1 | TRBV10-3 | TGTGCCATCAGTGCCGTGGGGACCTTCGCCTACAATGAGCAGTTCTTC | CAISAVGTFAYNEQFF
TRBD2 | few | TRBJ2-5 | TRBV7-7 | TGTGCCAGCAGCGCCTCTTTAGCGGGGGGGTTCCAAGAGACCCAGTACTTC | CASSASLAGGFQETQYF
TRBD1 | - | TRBJ1-2 | TRBV20-1 | TGCAGTGTCCCGACAGGGAGGGATGGCTACACCTTC | CSVPTGRDGYTF
- | - | TRBJ2-7 | TRBV3-1 | TGTGCCAGCAGCCAAGAAACCAACGAGCAGTACTTC | CASSQETNEQYF
- | - | TRBJ2-1 | TRBV7-7 | TGTGCTAGCAGCTTAGCCGACGTAGGTTACAATGAGCAGTTCTTC | CASSLADVGYNEQFF
TRBD1 | few | TRBJ2-1 | TRBV20-1 | TGCAGTGCCTTTCAGGACAGGACATACAATGAGCAGTTCTTC | CSAFQDRTYNEQFF
- | - | TRBJ2-5 | TRBV7-2 | TGTGCCAGCAGCTTGTTAGGCGTCGGAGAGACCCAGTACTTC | CASSLLGVGETQYF